These T cell receptor beta chains were read from a single sample in a study of blood T cell repertoires in COVID-19. Sequencing used immunoSEQ multiplex PCR; TCRdb keeps in-frame clones, though not all of them. The table lists about 100,000 clones, roughly nine tenths of them singletons. The sample taken for sequencing was peripheral blood. Receptor source: a man aged 50 to 60 with acute or convalescent COVID-19. CDR3s include the opening cysteine and the closing phenylalanine or tryptophan. D genes are given only for firm matches. Clone size appears in some rows only: once, few, many, or a class for an expanded clone.

J	size	D	V	DNA	CDR3
TRBJ2-2	many	.	TRBV5-3	TGTGCCAGAAGCTTGCAGTACAGTCGGGAGCTGTTTTTT	CARSLQYSRELFF
TRBJ2-7	few	.	TRBV3-1/TRBV3-2	TGTGCCAGCATGCCGAGGAGCTCCTACGAGCAGTACTTC	CASMPRSSYEQYF
TRBJ1-5	.	.	TRBV6-6	TGTGCCAGCAGTTACAGGTCAGGGTCGGGTCAGCCCCAGCATTTT	CASSYRSGSGQPQHF
TRBJ2-2	.	TRBD1	TRBV19	TGTGCCAGTAGTACCCGGGGATCCGGGACAGGGAACACCGGGGAGCTGTTTTTT	CASSTRGSGTGNTGELFF
TRBJ1-5	.	TRBD1	TRBV2	TGTGCCAGCACGAGGACAGGGCTTCAGCCCCAGCATTTT	CASTRTGLQPQHF
TRBJ2-3	.	.	TRBV9	TGTGCCAGCAGCGTAACTCCCGGGACTCCTCACACAGATACGCAGTATTTT	CASSVTPGTPHTDTQYF
TRBJ1-6	once	.	TRBV6-6	TGTGCCAGCAGTACACAGACTAATTCACCCCTCCACTTT	CASSTQTNSPLHF
TRBJ1-4	once	.	TRBV20-1	TGCAGTGCTAGTCTCGTAGAAAAACTGTTTTTT	CSASLVEKLFF
TRBJ2-3	.	.	TRBV7-2	TGTGCCAGCACCTTTCAGGTACGGGATACGCAGTATTTT	CASTFQVRDTQYF
TRBJ2-7	.	TRBD1	TRBV6-5	TGTGCCAGCCTTTTGAACCCGACAGGGGGCTACGAGCAGTACTTC	CASLLNPTGGYEQYF
TRBJ2-1	.	TRBD2	TRBV6-5	TGTGCCAGCGGAACGGGAGGGACCTACAATGAGCAGTTCTTC	CASGTGGTYNEQFF
TRBJ2-5	.	TRBD2	TRBV9	TGTGCCAGCAGCGTAGTTGGTAGCGGGGGAAAAGAGACCCAGTACTTC	CASSVVGSGGKETQYF
TRBJ2-7	.	TRBD1	TRBV7-8	TGTGCCAGCAGCTTAGTGCCGGGACAGCGCTACGAGCAGTACTTC	CASSLVPGQRYEQYF
TRBJ1-1	.	.	TRBV7-9	TGTGCCAGCAGCTTACTACGGGGGGACGTCACTGAAGCTTTCTTT	CASSLLRGDVTEAFF
TRBJ1-1	.	TRBD1	TRBV15	TGTGCCACCAGCAGAGTTAAGGACAGGGGTTTAGGGTATTTGAACACTGAAGCTTTCTTT	CATSRVKDRGLGYLNTEAFF
TRBJ1-2	.	.	TRBV5-1	TGCGCCAGCAGCTTGGCACAGTCAGACTATGGCTACACCTTC	CASSLAQSDYGYTF
TRBJ1-1	.	.	TRBV6-6	TGTGCCAGCGCCTACGGAGGCGGCACTGAAGCTTTCTTT	CASAYGGGTEAFF
TRBJ2-7	.	.	TRBV10-3	TGTGCCATCAGTGACAGGTACGAGCAGTACTTC	CAISDRYEQYF
TRBJ1-4	.	.	TRBV7-2	TGTGCCAGCACCTTGCGGTCTAATGAAAAACTGTTTTTT	CASTLRSNEKLFF
TRBJ1-1	.	TRBD1	TRBV10-1	TGCGCCAGCAGTGACGAACGCCAACAACCGGGACAGGGGAGCACTGAAGCTTTCTTT	CASSDERQQPGQGSTEAFF
TRBJ1-6	few	.	TRBV7-8	TGTGCCAGCAGCTTAGACAGGGTATTAACCTCCTATAATTCACCCCTCCACTTT	CASSLDRVLTSYNSPLHF
TRBJ1-4	.	.	TRBV5-1	TGCGCCAGCAGCCTGGAGCCGGCAACTAATGAAAAACTGTTTTTT	CASSLEPATNEKLFF
TRBJ2-5	.	TRBD1	TRBV5-5	TGTGCCAGCAACCTACAATGGGACAGCGGAGAGACCCAGTACTTC	CASNLQWDSGETQYF
TRBJ1-1	.	.	TRBV7-9	TGTGCCAGCAGCTTAGGGACAGCTGAAGCTTTCTTT	CASSLGTAEAFF
TRBJ2-7	.	.	TRBV7-2	TGTGCCACGGCCTGGCGAAGCGGGCGAGAGCAGTACTTC	CATAWRSGREQYF
TRBJ2-1	.	.	TRBV30	TGTGCCTGGAGTGGCGGGAAAAGGCATGAGCAGTTCTTC	CAWSGGKRHEQFF
TRBJ2-3	few	.	TRBV12-3/TRBV12-4	TGTGCCAGCAGCCCCGGGACAGATACGCAGTATTTT	CASSPGTDTQYF
TRBJ1-2	.	.	TRBV19	TGTGCCAGTAGTTTCTACCAGGGTCATGGCTACACCTTC	CASSFYQGHGYTF
TRBJ1-5	once	.	TRBV9	TGTGCCAGCAGCGTAGCTGACAAGAGCAGCAATCAGCCCCAGCATTTT	CASSVADKSSNQPQHF
TRBJ2-7	.	TRBD2	TRBV10-3	TGTGCCATCAGTGATAACCCCAGCGGGAGGGCCGCAGAGCAGTACTTC	CAISDNPSGRAAEQYF
TRBJ1-2	.	.	TRBV27	TGTGCCAGCAGTTCCCACAGGGTCGGTGGCTACACCTTC	CASSSHRVGGYTF
TRBJ2-7	.	TRBD1	TRBV19	TGTGCCAGTAGTAGATCACAGGGGGCCCACGAGCAGTACTTC	CASSRSQGAHEQYF